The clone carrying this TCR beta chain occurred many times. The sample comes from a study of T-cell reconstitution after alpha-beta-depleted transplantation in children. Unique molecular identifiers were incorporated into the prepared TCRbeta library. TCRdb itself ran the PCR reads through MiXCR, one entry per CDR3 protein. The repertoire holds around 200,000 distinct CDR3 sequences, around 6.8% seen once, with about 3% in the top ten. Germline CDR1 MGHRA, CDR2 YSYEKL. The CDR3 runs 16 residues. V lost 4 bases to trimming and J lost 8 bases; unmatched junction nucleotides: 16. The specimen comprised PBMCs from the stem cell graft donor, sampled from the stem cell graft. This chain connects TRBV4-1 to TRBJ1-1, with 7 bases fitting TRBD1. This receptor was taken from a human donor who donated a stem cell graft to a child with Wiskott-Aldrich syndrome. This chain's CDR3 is CASSPLMIGGAGEAFF. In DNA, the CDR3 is TGCGCCAGCAGCCCCCTGATGATAGGGGGCGCGGGGGAAGCTTTCTTT.